Many counts were recorded for the clone carrying this T cell receptor (beta chain). No antigen is known for it. The sample is drawn from a study of T cell repertoires in cytomegalovirus infection. At the level of the study: Both a matching HLA type and CMV infection were indicated by public TCR beta signatures. Whole-study results and caveats: HLA-C-restricted TCR beta clonotypes specific for CMV led the ex vivo response.

Per germline, CDR1 SGHTA and CDR2 FQGNSA. V was trimmed by 7 bases and J by 2 bases, leaving 13 bases between them. CDR3 length: 14 amino acids. One entry per CDR3 protein results from TCRdb running MiXCR on the reads. Of about 230,000 distinct CDR3 sequences listed, around 6.4% are singletons. The receptor was isolated from a human donor in good health (CMV status not recorded). Some clones in this sample may be carry-over from other donors' samples. The sequencing sample was made of PBMCs. The chain is built from TRBV7-2 and TRBJ2-3; TRBD1 might be the D (6 bases). In DNA form, the CDR3 reads TGTGCCAGCACCCTAGGACAGCTCACAGATACGCAGTATTTT. Translating it yields CASTLGQLTDTQYF.